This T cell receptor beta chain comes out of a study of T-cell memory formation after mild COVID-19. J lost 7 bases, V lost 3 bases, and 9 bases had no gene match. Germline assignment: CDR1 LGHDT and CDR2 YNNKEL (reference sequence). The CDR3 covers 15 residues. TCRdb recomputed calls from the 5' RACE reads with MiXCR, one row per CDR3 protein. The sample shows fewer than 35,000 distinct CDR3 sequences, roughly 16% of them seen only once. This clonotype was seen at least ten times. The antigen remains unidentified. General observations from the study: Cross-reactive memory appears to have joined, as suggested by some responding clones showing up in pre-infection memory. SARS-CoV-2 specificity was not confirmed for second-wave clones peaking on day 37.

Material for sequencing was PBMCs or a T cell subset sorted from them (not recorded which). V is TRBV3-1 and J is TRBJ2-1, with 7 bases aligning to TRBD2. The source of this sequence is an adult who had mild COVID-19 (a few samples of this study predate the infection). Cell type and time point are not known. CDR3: CASSQTPGLSNEQFF. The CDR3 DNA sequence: TGTGCCAGCAGCCAGACGCCGGGACTATCGAATGAGCAGTTCTTC.